These 25 T cell receptor beta chains share one sample of origin, sequenced in a study of T cells in localized non-small cell lung cancer. TCRdb's copy holds only in-frame clones and misses some; the assay was immunoSEQ multiplex PCR. This table holds around 78,000 clones, around 89% found once. The sequencing here drew on peripheral blood, taken before any cancer treatment. The receptors here all came from a woman aged 35-70 years with stage I squamous cell lung carcinoma.

V is TRBV10-3 and J is TRBJ2-7; 7 nucleotides line up with TRBD1. With V trimmed by 8 bases and J by 2 bases, 9 bases remained unmatched. Germline CDR1 and CDR2: ENHRY and SYGVKD. This CDR3 region has 14 residues. The CDR3 DNA follows: TGTGCCATCGGACCGGGACAGATGACCTACGAGCAGTACTTC. It codes for CAIGPGQMTYEQYF.

This clone was seen only once. V is TRBV5-6 and J is TRBJ2-2; 7 bases fit TRBD1. The V gene end was trimmed by 5 bases and the J gene end by 2 bases; junction bases not matched to a gene: 9. CDR1 SGHDT and CDR2 YYEEEE come from the germline V gene. The CDR3 length is 16 residues. CDR3 loop: CASRQGPYQNTGELFF. CDR3 coding DNA: TGTGCCAGCAGACAGGGGCCGTACCAAAACACCGGGGAGCTGTTTTTT.

This chain links TRBV5-4 with TRBJ1-2; D is uncertain. Deletions cut 2 bases from V and 4 bases from J, with 9 bases between. Germline V gene lookup returns CDR1 SGHNT and CDR2 YYREEE (reference sequence). The CDR3 totals 13 residues. This CDR3 is CASSFEGSYGYTF. CDR3 coding DNA: TGTGCCAGCAGCTTCGAGGGATCCTATGGCTACACCTTC.

V usage is TRBV30 and J usage is TRBJ2-7, with TRBD1 matching over 9 bases. The CDR3 contains 15 residues. J lost 4 bases, V lost 4 bases, and 11 bases had no gene match. CDR1 and CDR2 from the germline V gene are GTSNPN and SVGIG (reference sequence). CDR3: CAWTAPGQGSYEQYF. The DNA for the CDR3 is TGTGCCTGGACTGCACCGGGACAGGGTTCGTACGAGCAGTACTTC.

This chain connects TRBV6-1 to TRBJ1-6, with D possibly being TRBD1 (5 bases). The germline CDR1 and CDR2 sequences are MNHNS and SASEGT. V lost 7 bases to trimming and J lost 7 bases, with 14 bases between them. The CDR3 runs 14 residues. As DNA, the CDR3 is TGTGCCAGCAAGTTGGTAGGGACGAATTCACCCCTCCACTTT. As protein: CASKLVGTNSPLHF.

The V call is TRBV7-6, the J call TRBJ2-2, with D unclear. From germline, CDR1 is SGHVS and CDR2 FNYEAQ. The CDR3 covers 15 residues. V lost 4 bases to trimming and J lost 3 bases, with 12 bases between them. The DNA of the CDR3 is TGTGCCAGCAGCTCCAGAACTGGATACACCGGGGAGCTGTTTTTT. Its translation: CASSSRTGYTGELFF. Supplemented by reference TRBV7-6 and TRBJ2-2, the full variable domain reads GAGVSQSPRYKVTKRGQDVALRCDPISGHVSLYWYRQALGQGPEFLTYFNYEAQQDKSGLPNDRFSAERPEGSISTLTIQRTEQRDSAMYRCASSSRTGYTGELFFGEGSRLTVL.

This clone was found a few times. The CDR3 coding sequence is TGTGCCAGCAGTTTAACCGGACAGGGGGGTATGTCCCTCCACTTT. Amino acids: CASSLTGQGGMSLHF. The V gene is TRBV6-6, the J gene TRBJ1-6, with 10 positions matching TRBD1. The CDR3 consists of 15 residues. V shed 4 bases and J 14 bases; nucleotides not matched to a gene: 11. Germline V gene lookup returns CDR1 MNHNY and CDR2 SVGAGI (reference sequence).

This chain connects TRBV7-3 to TRBJ2-3; weak D call: TRBD2 (6 bases). V lost 5 bases and J lost 3, with 15 bases in between. Germline V gene sequence: CDR1 SGHTA, CDR2 FQGTGA. There are 15 residues in the CDR3. CDR3 residues: CASSPRRARTDTQYF. The CDR3 nucleotides are TGTGCCAGCAGCCCCAGGAGGGCGAGGACAGATACGCAGTATTTT. Full variable domain (missing parts from reference TRBV7-3 and TRBJ2-3): GAGVSQTPSNKVTEKGKYVELRCDPISGHTALYWYRQSLGQGPEFLIYFQGTGAADDSGLPNDRFFAVRPEGSVSTLKIQRTERGDSAVYLCASSPRRARTDTQYFGPGTRLTVL.

The chain couples TRBV11-2 to TRBJ2-3, with D possibly being TRBD2 (6 bases). V dropped 5 bases and J dropped 6 bases, with 18 bases sitting between them. Looked up from germline, CDR1 is SGHAT and CDR2 is FQNNGV. The CDR3 extends over 15 amino acids. CDR3 nucleotide sequence: TGTGCCAGCAGCCAACGGGACTCGTCCGGCGATACGCAGTATTTT. Its translation is CASSQRDSSGDTQYF.

The rearrangement links TRBV5-4 to TRBJ2-3, with TRBD2 matching over 9 bases. V shed 2 bases, J shed 3 bases, and the junction held 7 bases outside the gene matches. CDR1 and CDR2 (germline): SGHNT, YYREEE (reference sequence). There are 16 residues in the CDR3. The CDR3: CASSFRSSGETDTQYF. The CDR3 nucleotides are TGTGCCAGCAGCTTCCGGTCTAGCGGGGAAACAGATACGCAGTATTTT.

The chain employs TRBV30 and TRBJ2-3; D might be TRBD1 (6 bases). The germline V gene encodes CDR1 GTSNPN and CDR2 SVGIG (reference sequence). V lost 5 bases and J 4 bases, leaving 16 bases between the germline ends. This CDR3 region has 14 residues. The CDR3 DNA is TGTGCCTGGGGTACAGGGCTAGGGGCAGATACGCAGTATTTT. Residues: CAWGTGLGADTQYF.

The gene calls are TRBV18 and TRBJ2-1; no clear D gene. With 2 bases removed from V and 7 bases from J, the gap between germline ends came to 6 bases. The CDR3 has 12 residues. Germline V CDR1 and CDR2: KGHSH, LQKENI. CDR3 region: CASSPAANEQFF. The CDR3 DNA is TGTGCCAGCTCACCAGCCGCGAATGAGCAGTTCTTC.

This chain joins TRBV2 and TRBJ2-5; D not resolved. The last part of the DNA fits TRBJ2-7 better; the J call may be wrong. Germline loops: CDR1 SNHLY, CDR2 FYNNEI. The CDR3 loop spans 12 amino acids. CDR3 nucleotide sequence: TGTGCCAGCAGCGAGGACGGGTACGAGCAGTACTTC. Amino acids: CASSEDGYEQYF.

The chain carries TRBV11-2 and TRBJ2-4, with a possible D match to TRBD1 (7 bases). The ends were cut back, 8 bases at V and 8 bases at J, with 10 bases in the middle. Germline lookup yields CDR1 SGHAT and CDR2 FQNNGV. The CDR3 has 11 amino acids. For the CDR3, the DNA is TGTGCCAGCGGCAGGGGGGACATTCAGTACTTC. Translating it yields CASGRGDIQYF.

On this clone: The sample has other DNA sequences that encode this CDR3 too. The rearrangement links TRBV11-2 to TRBJ1-5; a possible D gene is TRBD1 (5 bases). The CDR3 is 17 residues long. CDR1 and CDR2 (germline): SGHAT, FQNNGV. V was pared by 6 bases and J by 2 bases, with 20 bases between. CDR3 in amino acids: CASSPRVGGSGNQPQHF. The DNA of the CDR3 is TGTGCCAGCAGTCCTAGGGTGGGGGGATCGGGCAATCAGCCCCAGCATTTT.

This chain links TRBV5-1 with TRBJ2-5, with D unresolved. The CDR3 loop spans 13 amino acids. Between the trimmed V and J ends, which lost 1 base and 7 bases, there was a span of 11 bases. Germline-derived CDR1 and CDR2 are SGHRS and YFSETQ. The CDR3 region is CASSLKGFGTQYF. For the CDR3, the DNA is TGCGCCAGCAGCTTGAAGGGATTCGGGACCCAGTACTTC.

The rearrangement uses TRBV19 and TRBJ1-1; 7 nucleotides align to TRBD1. Germline V gene sequence: CDR1 LNHDA, CDR2 SQIVND (reference sequence). CDR3 length: 14 residues. Trimming at V came to 4 bases and at J to 5 bases, leaving 7 bases not matched to a gene. DNA of the CDR3: TGTGCCAGTAGTACCCCCCGACAGGGTACTGAAGCTTTCTTT. Protein product: CASSTPRQGTEAFF.

V usage is TRBV18 and J usage is TRBJ1-1; no reliable D call. The CDR3 loop spans 13 amino acids. CDR1 is KGHSH, CDR2 LQKENI, per germline. Trimming shortened V by 1 base and J by 3 bases, and 6 bases separated the two germline ends. CDR3 residues: CASSPLQDTEAFF. The CDR3 region has the DNA TGTGCCAGCTCACCACTGCAAGACACTGAAGCTTTCTTT.

This sequence joins TRBV10-3 and TRBJ1-2, with TRBD1 matching 9 bases. Germline CDR1 and CDR2: ENHRY and SYGVKD. Trimming at V came to 11 bases and at J to 8 bases, leaving 9 bases not matched to a gene. CDR3 size: 12 residues. The CDR3 region has the DNA TGTGCCTCCTATACCACAGGGGGCGGCTACACCTTC. Protein sequence: CASYTTGGGYTF.

The V gene is TRBV5-6, the J gene TRBJ1-2; 8 nucleotides match TRBD1. The V gene's germline CDR1 is SGHDT and CDR2 YYEEEE. CDR3 length: 13 amino acids. Trimming at V came to 3 bases and at J to 6 bases, leaving 4 bases not matched to a gene. The CDR3 protein is CASSSQGAHGYTF. The CDR3 nucleotides are TGTGCCAGCAGCTCTCAGGGGGCCCATGGCTACACCTTC.

The V and J genes are TRBV5-4 and TRBJ2-2; D not resolved. Trimming removed 0 bases from V and 7 bases from J, with 4 bases in between. The CDR3 is made up of 12 amino acids. Per germline, CDR1 SGHNT and CDR2 YYREEE (reference sequence). This CDR3 is CASSLVGGELFF. In nucleotides, the CDR3 is TGTGCCAGCAGCTTGGTAGGCGGGGAGCTGTTTTTT.

V and J are TRBV19 and TRBJ1-3; D gene unclear. This CDR3 region has 11 residues. Germline CDR1 reads LNHDA; CDR2 reads SQIVND (reference sequence). The germline V and J ends were trimmed by 6 bases and 4 bases, with 4 bases remaining between them. The CDR3 is CASREGNTIYF. Written as DNA, the CDR3 is TGTGCCAGTAGGGAAGGAAACACCATATATTTT.

This clone was seen once. This chain links TRBV30 with TRBJ1-1, with no clear D. CDR1 is GTSNPN and CDR2 is SVGIG in the germline V gene (reference sequence). Trimming pared 4 bases from V and 5 bases from J, leaving 17 bases between. CDR3 length: 14 amino acids. CDR3 residues: CAWMVGLGGTEAFF. The CDR3 coding sequence is TGTGCCTGGATGGTCGGCCTTGGTGGTACTGAAGCTTTCTTT.

The chain has TRBV6-1 and TRBJ1-2; 11 positions agree with TRBD1. The CDR3 runs to 15 residues. Looked up from germline, CDR1 is MNHNS and CDR2 is SASEGT. V was clipped by 3 bases and J by 5 bases; unmatched bases: 5. The DNA of the CDR3 is TGTGCCAGCAGTGAGGACAGGGGGCGCGTGTATGGCTACACCTTC. Protein: CASSEDRGRVYGYTF.

The chain joins TRBV4-2 to TRBJ1-2; the D gene is possibly TRBD1 (5 bases). Per germline, CDR1 LGHNA and CDR2 YNFKEQ. This CDR3 spans 15 amino acids. V was clipped by 0 bases and J by 5 bases, with 13 bases between them. The CDR3 loop reads CASSQDMEGWYGYTF. The CDR3 DNA sequence: TGTGCCAGCAGCCAAGATATGGAGGGGTGGTATGGCTACACCTTC.